This T cell receptor beta chain is from a study of blood T cells in healthy people across ages. Each sample gave at least 7 million isolated PBMCs. The CDR3 extends over 14 amino acids. In germline, CDR1 is SGHVS, CDR2 FQNEAQ. The authors ran a second PCR of roughly 6 to 12 cycles using a sample-barcoded 5' primer and a J-beta primer mix. TCRdb independently ran MiXCR on the 5' RACE reads; one entry per CDR3 protein. The sample yields fewer than 1,200,000 distinct CDR3 sequences, roughly a quarter seen once. This clonotype was counted between two and nine times. Separately, the same data were catalogued under a study of T cells of mothers and their children.

The sequenced sample consisted of blood. The receptor's source is a girl aged 2 to 9 in good health. The chain employs TRBV7-8 and TRBJ2-5; TRBD1 aligns across 10 bases. The DNA end is a closer match to TRBJ2-7, so the J assignment may be wrong. The DNA of the CDR3 is TGTGCCAGCAGCTGGGGACAGGGGAACTACGAGCAGTACTTC. This encodes CASSWGQGNYEQYF.